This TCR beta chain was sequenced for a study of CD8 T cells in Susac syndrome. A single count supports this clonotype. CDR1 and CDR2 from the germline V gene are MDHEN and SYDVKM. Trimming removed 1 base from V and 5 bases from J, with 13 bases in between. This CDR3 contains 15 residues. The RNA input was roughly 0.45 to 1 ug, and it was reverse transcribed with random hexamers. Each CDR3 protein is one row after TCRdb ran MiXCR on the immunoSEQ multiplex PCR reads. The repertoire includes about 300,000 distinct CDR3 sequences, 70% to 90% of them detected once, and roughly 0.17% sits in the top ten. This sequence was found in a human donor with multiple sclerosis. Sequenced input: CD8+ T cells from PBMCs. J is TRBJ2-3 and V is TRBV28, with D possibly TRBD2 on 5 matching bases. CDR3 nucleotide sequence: TGTGCCAGCAGTTTATCTCCGGAGGTGATAGATACGCAGTATTTT. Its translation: CASSLSPEVIDTQYF.